This TCR beta chain was captured by sequencing in a study of T cell changes during pregnancy in multiple sclerosis (dated by TCRdb to between 2019 and 2020). Looking at the study overall: The study looked at changes in the T cell repertoire across pregnancy in women with multiple sclerosis.

The germline V gene specifies SGHTA as CDR1 and FQGNSA as CDR2. Counted from cysteine to phenylalanine, this CDR3 has 13 amino acids. The retained sequence is limited to the CDR3, 39 bases, with the frame set at the first base. Trimming takes 8 bases from V and 3 bases from J, and the germline ends sit 12 bases apart. Regarding this clone: Its antigen remains unidentified. No clone much larger than this one lies a single base away; base qualities are absent.

The library was prepared using the immunoSEQ multiplex PCR assay. In its TCRdb copy, this immuneACCESS table keeps in-frame sequences only and misses some clones. Where compared with another copy, unresolved V genes explain less than half of these, and the others have no known cause. The sample table lists fewer than 75,000 clones, approximately 89% of them with a count of one. The ten largest clones add up to under 1.5% of the sample. The chain employs TRBV7-2 and TRBJ2-3; a tentative D match to TRBD2 spans 6 bases. The TCR sequence derives from a female donor with multiple sclerosis, enrolled in a pregnancy study. The sequencing here drew on peripheral blood, taken in the second trimester of pregnancy. The CDR3 region: CASLPGVTDTQYF. The sequence in DNA is TGTGCCAGCCTTCCGGGAGTTACAGATACGCAGTATTTT.